The rows below give T cell receptor beta chains drawn from one sample of a study of T cell responses to AZD1222 COVID-19 vaccine. The data were produced by immunoSEQ multiplex PCR, yet TCRdb's version contains in-frame clones alone and is incomplete. This sample has around 200,000 clones, with 90% to 95% found just once. The starting material was peripheral blood, obtained 28 days after the second AZD1222 dose. These TCRs come from an adult who received the AZD1222 COVID-19 vaccine. Both conserved end residues are part of each CDR3. Each record gives: V gene, clone size, J gene, D gene, CDR3 DNA, CDR3 protein. A D gene is named only where the DNA matches it firmly. The size field is filled for only some rows; it gives once, few, many or a size class.

>TRBV7-3|-|TRBJ2-1|-
TGTGCCAGCAGCTTAAGGAGCAACAATGAGCAGTTCTTC
CASSLRSNNEQFF
>TRBV7-9|once|TRBJ2-2|TRBD2
TGTGCCAGCAGCCCCGGACTAGTGGCGCGGGCCGGGGAGCTGTTTTTT
CASSPGLVARAGELFF
>TRBV12-5|-|TRBJ1-3|TRBD1
TGTGCTAGTGGTTTGGCCTCGGGACAGGGTCCGCGCAGCTCTGGAAACACCATATATTTT
CASGLASGQGPRSSGNTIYF
>TRBV29-1|-|TRBJ1-1|-
TGCAGCGTCCTCGTTCAGAACACTGAAGCTTTCTTT
CSVLVQNTEAFF
>TRBV28|-|TRBJ1-3|TRBD1
TGTGCCAGCAGGACCGCGGACAGGTTTGTGGACACCATATATTTT
CASRTADRFVDTIYF
>TRBV5-8|-|TRBJ1-4|-
TGTGCCAGCAGCCCTCATTTTGATGAAAAACTGTTTTTT
CASSPHFDEKLFF
>TRBV12-3/TRBV12-4|once|TRBJ2-7|-
TGTGCCAGCCGGCCGGCGTCAGTGTACGAGCAGTACTTC
CASRPASVYEQYF
>TRBV19|-|TRBJ1-1|-
TGTGCCAGTAGTATAGATCTTGGAGGGGAAGCTTTCTTT
CASSIDLGGEAFF
>TRBV14|-|TRBJ2-3|-
TGTGCCAGCAGCCCATTGAATACAGATACGCAGTATTTT
CASSPLNTDTQYF
>TRBV6-5|-|TRBJ1-1|-
TGTGCCAGCAGTTTTATGGGATCGAACACTGAAGCTTTCTTT
CASSFMGSNTEAFF
>TRBV14|once|TRBJ1-6|-
TGTGCCAGCAGCTCCCGGGACGGGTTTAATTCACCCCTCCACTTT
CASSSRDGFNSPLHF
>TRBV2|-|TRBJ2-7|-
TGTGCCAGCACCCCTCCCCGTTGGAACGAGCAGTACTTC
CASTPPRWNEQYF
>TRBV4-3|once|TRBJ2-1|TRBD2
TGCGCCAGCAGCCAAGAGAACAGCGGGGGGCCCTACAATGAGCAGTTCTTC
CASSQENSGGPYNEQFF
>TRBV7-9|-|TRBJ2-7|TRBD1
TGTGCCAGCAGCCCGGGACAGGGAGGTTCGGTTAGAAGTCATTACGAGCAGTACTTC
CASSPGQGGSVRSHYEQYF
>TRBV6-5|-|TRBJ1-1|-
TGTGCCAGCAGCCCCCGGGCGGGGGGAACACTGAATCTGATCTTT
CASSPRAGGTLNLIF
>TRBV5-4|-|TRBJ1-6|-
TGTGCCAGCAGCTTACCCAATTCACCCCTCCACTTT
CASSLPNSPLHF
>TRBV7-3|-|TRBJ2-7|-
TGTGCCAGCAGCTTACCCGGCAGCGACGAGCAGTACTTC
CASSLPGSDEQYF